A single sample gave rise to the 16 T cell receptor beta chains below, sequenced in a study of T cell responses to AZD1222 COVID-19 vaccine. Only in-frame clones appear in the TCRdb table, and some are missing; sequencing was by immunoSEQ multiplex PCR. The repertoire consists of 120,000 or so clones, with approximately 88% occurring once and the leading ten covering more than 5.5%. The input for sequencing was peripheral blood, taken on day 0 of AZD1222 vaccination. The receptor set was obtained from an adult in good health.

The rearrangement uses TRBV30 and TRBJ1-3, with no clear D. The CDR3 runs to 14 residues. V lost 3 bases and J lost 0, with 9 bases in between. The germline gives CDR1 GTSNPN, CDR2 SVGIG (reference sequence). CDR3 bases: TGTGCCTGGAGCGGACGGAGCTCTGGAAACACCATATATTTT. Amino acids: CAWSGRSSGNTIYF.

The chain uses TRBV11-2 and TRBJ2-3; D not certain. Germline values: CDR1 SGHAT, CDR2 FQNNGV. V was pared by 5 bases and J by 0 bases, with 12 bases between. This CDR3 region has 15 residues. DNA of the CDR3: TGTGCCAGCAGCCATGACTGGGGTAGCACAGATACGCAGTATTTT. Protein sequence: CASSHDWGSTDTQYF.

This clone was counted once. The rearrangement joins TRBV27 to TRBJ2-3; 8 positions agree with TRBD1. From germline, CDR1 is MNHEY and CDR2 SMNVEV (reference sequence). J gave up 5 bases and V 5 bases, and 3 bases lay outside the gene matches. The CDR3 covers 13 residues. CDR3 amino acids: CASSGGTGDTQYF. DNA for the CDR3: TGTGCCAGCAGTGGCGGGACAGGAGATACGCAGTATTTT.

This chain links TRBV3-1 (or the pseudogene TRBV3-2) with TRBJ1-6; no clear D. Germline CDR1 is LGHDT and CDR2 is YNNKEL (reference sequence). The CDR3 length is 12 residues. V lost 2 bases to trimming and J lost 9 bases, with 5 bases between them. CDR3 loop: CASSQMGSPLHF. The CDR3 DNA follows: TGTGCCAGCAGCCAAATGGGTTCACCCCTCCACTTT.

This clone has more than one count but fewer than ten. The rearrangement joins TRBV9 to TRBJ2-7; tentatively, D is TRBD1 or TRBD2 (5 bases each). CDR3 length: 14 amino acids. The germline V and J ends were trimmed by 7 bases and 6 bases, with 20 bases remaining between them. The V gene's germline CDR1 is SGDLS and CDR2 YYNGEE. The chain's CDR3 is CASGPGTALGEQYF. The CDR3 DNA is TGTGCCAGCGGCCCTGGGACGGCTCTCGGCGAGCAGTACTTC. The complete variable domain, with remaining parts taken from reference TRBV9 and TRBJ2-7, reads DSGVTQTPKHLITATGQRVTLRCSPRSGDLSVYWYQQSLDQGLQFLIQYYNGEERAKGNILERFSAQQFPDLHSELNLSSLELGDSALYFCASGPGTALGEQYFGPGTRLTVT.

This clone was counted a single time. The V and J genes are TRBV7-2 and TRBJ2-7; TRBD1 matches at 10 bases. The CDR3 runs 15 residues. J was trimmed by 3 bases and V by 5 bases; bases with no gene match: 7. Germline CDR1 reads SGHTA; CDR2 reads FQGNSA. The CDR3 region is CASSLTGGLYYEQYF. The CDR3 bases are TGTGCCAGCAGCCTGACAGGGGGCCTCTACTACGAGCAGTACTTC.

The CDR3 DNA follows: TGTGCCATCAGGACCGCCGGGCCTCTATCTGGCTACACCTTC. Its protein is CAIRTAGPLSGYTF. The V and J genes are TRBV10-3 and TRBJ1-2; D gene unclear. This CDR3 is 14 amino acids long. Germline loops: CDR1 ENHRY, CDR2 SYGVKD. Trimming took off 6 bases at V and 7 bases at J, with 18 bases between the two ends.

The V gene is TRBV7-2, the J gene TRBJ1-1; 7 nucleotides line up with TRBD1. This CDR3 is 15 amino acids long. V lost 8 bases to trimming and J lost 0 bases; unmatched junction nucleotides: 9. Germline CDR1 reads SGHTA; CDR2 reads FQGNSA. CDR3: CASRIHRGMNTEAFF. CDR3 in DNA: TGTGCCAGCCGGATCCACAGGGGAATGAACACTGAAGCTTTCTTT.

This chain uses TRBV5-4 with TRBJ2-7; D not certain. Germline V CDR1 and CDR2: SGHNT, YYREEE (reference sequence). This CDR3 is built from 15 residues. The V end was cut by 1 base, the J end by 2 bases, with 13 bases between. For the CDR3, the DNA is TGTGCCAGCAGCTTGAGAACCGACTCGCCCTACGAGCAGTACTTC. Translated, it gives CASSLRTDSPYEQYF. The full variable domain, its missing parts supplied by reference TRBV5-4 and TRBJ2-7, is ETGVTQSPTHLIKTRGQQVTLRCSSQSGHNTVSWYQQALGQGPQFIFQYYREEENGRGNFPPRFSGLQFPNYSSELNVNALELDDSALYLCASSLRTDSPYEQYFGPGTRLTVT.

V usage is TRBV19 and J usage is TRBJ2-7; 9 positions match TRBD2. Germline-derived CDR1 and CDR2 are LNHDA and SQIVND (reference sequence). This CDR3 is 16 amino acids long. With V trimmed by 5 bases and J by 7 bases, 15 bases remained unmatched. The CDR3 spells CASSHAAGGLRGEQYF. CDR3 nucleotide sequence: TGTGCCAGTAGTCACGCAGCGGGAGGTCTGAGGGGGGAGCAGTACTTC.

The chain has TRBV14 and TRBJ1-2; no firm D call. CDR1 and CDR2 (germline): SGHDN, FVKESK. The V gene lost 3 bases and the J gene lost 0 bases, with 11 bases spanning the gap. The CDR3 length is 15 residues. The CDR3 here is CASSQTLGSNYGYTF. The CDR3 DNA follows: TGTGCCAGCAGCCAGACCTTGGGATCTAACTATGGCTACACCTTC.

This clone came up once. This sequence joins TRBV27 and TRBJ2-1; 11 nucleotides align to TRBD2. Germline V gene sequence: CDR1 MNHEY, CDR2 SMNVEV (reference sequence). V was clipped by 6 bases and J by 2 bases; unmatched bases: 9. The CDR3 spans 17 residues. CDR3 sequence reads: CASSTRLAGSTYNEQFF. CDR3 nucleotides: TGTGCCAGCAGCACTAGACTAGCGGGGTCGACCTACAATGAGCAGTTCTTC.

As to this clone: The junction and the germline gene differ at one end; a read error may be behind it. The rearrangement uses TRBV2 and TRBJ1-4, with D possibly TRBD1 on 5 matching bases. In germline, CDR1 is SNHLY, CDR2 FYNNEI. The CDR3 is 14 amino acids. The DNA for the CDR3 is TGTGCCAGCAGAGAAGGCAGGGTGGGGGAAAAACTGTTTTTT. It yields the protein CASREGRVGEKLFF.

The chain couples TRBV10-3 to TRBJ1-1; no reliable D call. Trimming stripped 5 bases from V and 5 bases from J, with 9 bases between. Germline V gene sequence: CDR1 ENHRY, CDR2 SYGVKD. The CDR3 sequence is 12 residues long. This CDR3 is CAISPTRTEAFF. Written as DNA, the CDR3 is TGTGCCATCAGTCCTACGAGGACTGAAGCTTTCTTT.

V usage is TRBV6-5 and J usage is TRBJ1-5; D gene unclear. The CDR3 spans 14 residues. Per germline, CDR1 MNHEY and CDR2 SVGAGI. V was trimmed by 6 bases and J by 1 base, leaving 10 bases between them. The DNA of the CDR3 is TGTGCCAGCAGCGCACCGGGAAGCAATCAGCCCCAGCATTTT. It yields the protein CASSAPGSNQPQHF.

The J gene is TRBJ2-3, the V gene TRBV30; D not resolved. The V gene lost 3 bases and the J gene lost 1 base, with 11 bases spanning the gap. Germline V gene lookup returns CDR1 GTSNPN and CDR2 SVGIG (reference sequence). This CDR3 contains 14 residues. CDR3 residues: CAWSGGGRTDTQYF. In DNA, the CDR3 is TGTGCCTGGAGCGGCGGTGGCCGCACAGATACGCAGTATTTT.